The rows below give T cell receptor beta chains drawn from one sample of a study of memory CD4+ T cells and cytomegalovirus serostatus. Here immunoSEQ multiplex PCR was the method, and the copy in TCRdb shows in-frame clones only, minus some. There are around 40,000 clones in the sample; around 79% occur only once, and about 0.79% lies in the top ten. The sample taken for sequencing was memory CD4+ T cells from blood. The receptor set was obtained from an adult in good health and CMV-seronegative. Both conserved end residues are part of each CDR3. D genes are given only for firm matches. Not every row has a clone size; where given, it reads once, few, many or a size class.

V,size,D,J,CDR3,DNA
TRBV7-8,.,.,TRBJ2-6,CASSFDGSGANVLTF,TGTGCCAGCAGCTTTGACGGCTCTGGGGCCAACGTCCTGACTTTC
TRBV6-1,.,.,TRBJ1-5,CASSNFGNQPQHF,TGTGCCAGCAGTAACTTCGGCAATCAGCCCCAGCATTTT
TRBV19,once,.,TRBJ2-1,CASSLLRGEQFF,TGTGCCAGTAGTTTACTACGGGGTGAGCAGTTCTTC
TRBV5-6,once,.,TRBJ1-1,CASSRTSGEAFF,TGTGCCAGCAGCCGGACGAGTGGTGAAGCTTTCTTT
TRBV14,.,.,TRBJ2-6,CASSRLPSSGANVLTF,TGTGCCAGCAGCCGGCTCCCGAGCTCTGGGGCCAACGTCCTGACTTTC
TRBV10-3,.,.,TRBJ1-1,CASRPYIPQGNTEAFF,TGTGCCAGCAGACCATATATACCACAGGGAAACACTGAAGCTTTCTTT
TRBV4-3,few,.,TRBJ1-1,CASSPRGGHMNTEAFF,TGCGCCAGCAGCCCCCGTGGGGGGCATATGAACACTGAAGCTTTCTTT
TRBV7-2,.,.,TRBJ1-1,CASSPGRDTEAFF,TGTGCCAGCAGCCCTGGGAGGGACACTGAAGCTTTCTTT
TRBV18,.,.,TRBJ2-7,CASSLGRVGWRQYF,TGTGCCAGCTCACTCGGACGGGTAGGGTGGAGGCAGTACTTC
TRBV19,once,.,TRBJ1-4,CASSGQITTNEKLFF,TGTGCCAGTAGTGGGCAGATAACAACTAATGAAAAACTGTTTTTT